This entry describes one T cell receptor beta chain. This clonotype was recorded a few times. Its antigen remains unidentified. Base qualities are not recorded, but no much larger clone differs from it by a single base. The run used an Illumina HiSeq 1500. The public reads were reanalyzed by TCRdb: fastp trimming at Q25, MiXCR alignment, in-frame beta chains only. Identical CDR3 proteins give one entry, which carries the most common genes and DNA. The sample table records some 170,000 distinct CDR3 sequences; about 17% of these occur just once. Of the sample, 20% to 25% falls within the top ten clones. The CDR3 goes from the cysteine to the phenylalanine over 17 residues. The entry retains the CDR3 DNA only, 51 bases that are in frame from base 1. The germline V gene (reference sequence) provides CDR1 PRHDT and CDR2 FYEKMQ. The trim is 3 bases for V and 4 bases for J, with a gap of 18 bases between the germline ends.

The data belong to a study of T cell repertoires in cytomegalovirus infection (dated by TCRdb to about 2019). Regarding the complete study: Donor HLA type was relevant to the analysis, because carriage of CMV infection together with the matching HLA type was indicated by public TCR beta signatures. The paper as a whole reports these results and caveats: The ex vivo response was dominated by HLA-C-restricted CMV-specific TCR beta clonotypes, and the single most frequent clonotype in two of eight donors was supplied by these HLA-C-restricted clonotypes. In both this cohort and an independent cohort of 300 to 450 donors, the cumulative frequency of public TCR beta family members distinguished carriers of CMV infection plus the relevant HLA type.

This TCR derives from a human donor in good health (CMV status not recorded). Some clones in this sample may be carry-over from other donors' samples. The chain is assembled from TRBV13 and TRBJ2-2; the D gene is perhaps TRBD2, from 5 matching bases. Sequencing was carried out using CD8+ T cells from PBMCs. The bases are TGTGCCAGCAGCTTTTTTATGAGGGCCCTAACCACCGGGGAGCTGTTTTTT. Its coded protein is CASSFFMRALTTGELFF.